This T cell receptor (beta chain) stems from a study of PD-1 blockade in classical Hodgkin lymphoma. On the study more broadly: Intravenous infusions of nivolumab 3 mg/kg reached patients every 2 weeks.

With respect to this clone: The antigen is undetermined.

TCRdb's table, derived via immunoSEQ multiplex PCR, lists solely in-frame clones and lacks some. This table holds 66,000 or so clones, 65% to 75% found once. Relapse after autologous stem cell transplantation occurred in every patient, and brentuximab vedotin exposure varied. The patients, who had relapsed/refractory classical Hodgkin lymphoma, achieved best responses of complete response, partial response or progressive disease. CDR3 size: 13 residues. Per germline, CDR1 SGHRS and CDR2 YFSETQ. Study results and limitations: TCR diversity at baseline was reported to be reduced in newly diagnosed patients relative to healthy donors. Complete responders' baseline diversity resembled that of newly diagnosed patients.

The receptor's source is a human donor with classical Hodgkin lymphoma. V usage is TRBV5-1 and J usage is TRBJ1-1; D is perhaps TRBD1 (6 bases). The sequencing here drew on peripheral blood mononuclear cells (PBMCs), taken before the second cycle of nivolumab. CDR3 region: CASAEGDPTEAFF. Written as DNA, the CDR3 is TGCGCTTCGGCGGAGGGGGATCCCACTGAAGCTTTCTTT.